This TCR beta chain is from a study of technical replicates of blood from several donors. Clones were read by immunoSEQ multiplex PCR, and TCRdb kept only the in-frame ones, dropping some. The sample lists roughly 100,000 clones, 90% to 97% seen once, with roughly 0.22% in the top ten. CDR1 and CDR2 (germline): MNHNY, SVGAGI (reference sequence). V trimming: 8 bases; J trimming: 5 bases; junction bases outside the gene matches: 4. The length of the CDR3 is 12 residues. V is TRBV6-6 and J is TRBJ2-7; 9 nucleotides align to TRBD1. What was sequenced was T cells isolated from PBMCs. The sequence came from a human donor in good health. CDR3 in amino acids: CASQQGADEQYF. CDR3 sequence (DNA): TGTGCCAGCCAACAGGGGGCCGACGAGCAGTACTTC.